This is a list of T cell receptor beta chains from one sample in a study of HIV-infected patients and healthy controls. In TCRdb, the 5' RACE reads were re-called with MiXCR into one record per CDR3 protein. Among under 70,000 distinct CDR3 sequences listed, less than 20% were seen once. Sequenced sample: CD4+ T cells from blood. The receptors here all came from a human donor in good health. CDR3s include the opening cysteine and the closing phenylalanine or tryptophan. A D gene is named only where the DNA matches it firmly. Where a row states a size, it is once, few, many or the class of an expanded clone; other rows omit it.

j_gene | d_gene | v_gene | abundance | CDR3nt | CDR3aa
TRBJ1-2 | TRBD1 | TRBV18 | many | TGTGCCAGCTCTAGTCCCGGGACAGTATTTACCTATGGCTACACCTTC | CASSSPGTVFTYGYTF
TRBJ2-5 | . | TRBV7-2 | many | TGTGCCAGCAGCTCATCGTGGGGCGAGACCCAGTACTTC | CASSSSWGETQYF
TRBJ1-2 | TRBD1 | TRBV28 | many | TGTGCCACCCGAGGGGACAGGGGGACGTACTATGGCTACACCTTC | CATRGDRGTYYGYTF
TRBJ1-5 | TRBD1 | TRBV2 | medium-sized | TGTGCCAGCGGGCACGGGGGACAGATTAGCAATCAGCCCCAGCATTTT | CASGHGGQISNQPQHF
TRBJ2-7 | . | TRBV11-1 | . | TGTGCCTGCTCCGGGACGGTTACCTACGAGCAGTACTTC | CACSGTVTYEQYF
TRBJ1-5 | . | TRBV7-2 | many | TGTGCCAGCAGCTTATTTCCGGGAATGGATCAGCCCCAGCATTTT | CASSLFPGMDQPQHF
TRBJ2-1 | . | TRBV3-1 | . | TGTGCCAGCAGCCAGATAAGGGTAAACTACAATGAGCAGTTCTTC | CASSQIRVNYNEQFF
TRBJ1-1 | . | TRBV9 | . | TGTGCCAGCAGCGTAGGTCCACACTTGAACACTGAAGCTTTCTTT | CASSVGPHLNTEAFF
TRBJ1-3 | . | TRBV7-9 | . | TGTGCCAGCAGCTTAGAGGCAGCTCACTCTGGAAACACCATATATTTT | CASSLEAAHSGNTIYF
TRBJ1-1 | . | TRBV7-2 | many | TGTGCCAGCAGCTTACTGACAATAATCAACACTGAAGCTTTCTTT | CASSLLTIINTEAFF
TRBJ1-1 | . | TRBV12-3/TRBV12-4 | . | TGTGCCAGCAGTTGGGCAGGGTCGGTAGCTTTCTTT | CASSWAGSVAFF
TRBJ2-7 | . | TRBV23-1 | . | TGCGCCAGCAAGGGACCGTGGGGCTCCTACGAGCAGTACTTC | CASKGPWGSYEQYF
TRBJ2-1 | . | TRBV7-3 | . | TGTGCCAGCAGCTTAATGGACGGTACCTACAATGAGCAGTTCTTC | CASSLMDGTYNEQFF
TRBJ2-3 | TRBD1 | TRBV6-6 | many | TGTGCCAGCAGCCCCACAGGGGTCAGGAGCACAGATACGCAGTATTTT | CASSPTGVRSTDTQYF
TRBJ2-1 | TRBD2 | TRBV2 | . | TGTGCCAGCAACGGTGAACTAGCGGGATGGGGATACAATGAGCAGTTCTTC | CASNGELAGWGYNEQFF
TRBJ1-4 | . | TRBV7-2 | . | TGTGCCAGCAGCTCTCGCCGGTCTAATGAAAAACTGTTTTTT | CASSSRRSNEKLFF
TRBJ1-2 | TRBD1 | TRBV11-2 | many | TGTGCCAGCAGCCAGGACAGGGGTGGCTACACCTTC | CASSQDRGGYTF
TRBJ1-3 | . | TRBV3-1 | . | TGTGCCAGCAGCCAAGCTGCGTCTGGGAGTAGGGATTTT | CASSQAASGSRDF
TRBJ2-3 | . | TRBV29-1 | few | TGCAGCGTGTCAACTACGGGAGATACGCAGTATTTT | CSVSTTGDTQYF
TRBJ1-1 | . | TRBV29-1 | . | TGCAGCGTTGAAGTGGGGGGGCTAGGGAAAGCTTTCTTT | CSVEVGGLGKAFF
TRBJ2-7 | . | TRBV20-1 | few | TGCAGTGCTAGAGCCGGGATGGGGTACGAGCAGTACTTC | CSARAGMGYEQYF
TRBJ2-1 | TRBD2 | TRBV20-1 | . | TGCAGTGCTGGAGCACTACAGGGACTAGCGAACTACAATGAGCAGTTCTTC | CSAGALQGLANYNEQFF
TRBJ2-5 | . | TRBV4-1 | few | TGCGCCAGCAGCCAAGGGGGGGGCGGGCTGGAGACCCAGTACTTC | CASSQGGGGLETQYF
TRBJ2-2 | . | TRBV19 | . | TGTGCCAGTTCGCCAGGGGCGCAAGGGACCGGGGAGCTGTTTTTT | CASSPGAQGTGELFF
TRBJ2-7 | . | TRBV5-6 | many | TGTGCCAGCAGCCTGGGGACCTACGAGCAGTACTTC | CASSLGTYEQYF
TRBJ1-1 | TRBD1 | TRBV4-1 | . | TGCGCCAGCAGCCAAAAAAAGACAGGGGTGAACACTGAAGCTTTCTTT | CASSQKKTGVNTEAFF
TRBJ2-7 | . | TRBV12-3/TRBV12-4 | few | TGTGCCAACAGGGTCGAGCAGTACTTC | CANRVEQYF
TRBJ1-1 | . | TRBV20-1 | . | TGCAGTGCTAGGGACACAGGGTGGGACACTGAAGCTTTCTTT | CSARDTGWDTEAFF
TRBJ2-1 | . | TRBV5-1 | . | TGCGCCAGCAGCTTAGGGAATTACAATGAGCAGTTCTTC | CASSLGNYNEQFF
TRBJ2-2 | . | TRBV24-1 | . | TGTGCCACCAGTGTTAGAACCGGGGAGCTGTTTTTT | CATSVRTGELFF
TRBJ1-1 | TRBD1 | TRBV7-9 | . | TGTGCCAGCAGCTCCGGACAGGGTCGGCCTGAAGCTTTCTTT | CASSSGQGRPEAFF
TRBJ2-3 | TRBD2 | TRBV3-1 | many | TGTGCCAGCAGCCAAGGGACTAGCGCCACAGATACGCAGTATTTT | CASSQGTSATDTQYF
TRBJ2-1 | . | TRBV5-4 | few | TGTGCCAGCAGCTTGGGATTCGGCGCGCGCATGCAGTTCTTC | CASSLGFGARMQFF
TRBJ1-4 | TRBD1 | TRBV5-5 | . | TGTGCCAGCACCGGGACAGGTTCCAAAACTAATGAAAAACTGTTTTTT | CASTGTGSKTNEKLFF
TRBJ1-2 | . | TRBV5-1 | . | TGCGCCAGCAGCTTGGGTGCTCTGGACCCGCGGAAGGATGGCTACACCTTC | CASSLGALDPRKDGYTF
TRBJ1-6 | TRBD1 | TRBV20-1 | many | TGCAGTGGAGGGGACAGCACACCCCTCCACTTT | CSGGDSTPLHF
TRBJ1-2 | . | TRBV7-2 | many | TGTGCCAGCAGCTTATTAATGTGGGGGCGGGAGAACTATGGCTACACCTTC | CASSLLMWGRENYGYTF
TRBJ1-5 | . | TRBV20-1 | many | TGCAGTGCTAGGAGAGGGGATAGCAATCAGCCCCAGCATTTT | CSARRGDSNQPQHF
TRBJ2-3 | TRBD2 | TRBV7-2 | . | TGTGCCAGCAGCTTACCACTAGCGGGGAACACAGATACGCAGTATTTT | CASSLPLAGNTDTQYF
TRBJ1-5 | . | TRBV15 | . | TGTGCCACCAGCAGAGATAATCAGCCCCAGCATTTT | CATSRDNQPQHF
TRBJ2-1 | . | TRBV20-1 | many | TGCAGTGCCAGCTACCGCCTCGGTGAGCAGTTCTTC | CSASYRLGEQFF
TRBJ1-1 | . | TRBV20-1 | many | TGCAGTGCTAGGAACGGCTTGAACACTGAAGCTTTCTTT | CSARNGLNTEAFF
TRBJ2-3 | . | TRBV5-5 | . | TGTGCTACCTCTAAGGACAAACGCACAGATACGCAGTATTTT | CATSKDKRTDTQYF
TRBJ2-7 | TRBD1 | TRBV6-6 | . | TGTGCCAGCAGTTACCCAGGGACAGGGGGCAACGAGCAGTACTTC | CASSYPGTGGNEQYF
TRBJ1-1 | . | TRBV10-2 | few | TGCGCCAGCAGTGAGCTCACTGAAGCTTTCTTT | CASSELTEAFF
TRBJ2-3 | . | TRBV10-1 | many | TGCGCCAGCAGCCCGGACTCCGATACGCAGTATTTT | CASSPDSDTQYF
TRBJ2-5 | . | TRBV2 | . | TGTGCCAGCGGAAGGGGCAACCAAGAGACCCAGTACTTC | CASGRGNQETQYF